Below, 14 T cell receptor beta chains from the same sample are listed, as sequenced in a study of blood T cells in healthy people across ages. For the second PCR, which ran for roughly 6 to 12 cycles, a sample-barcoded 5' primer and a J-beta primer mix were used. MiXCR, run by TCRdb on the 5' RACE reads, gives a single entry per CDR3 protein. The table includes some 1.1 million distinct CDR3 sequences, under 40% detected once. Sequenced sample: blood. The receptors were gathered from a man younger than 35 in good health.

The chain is built from TRBV6-6 and TRBJ2-1, with TRBD2 identical over 8 bases. CDR1 and CDR2 from the germline V gene are MNHNY and SVGAGI (reference sequence). The CDR3 is 16 amino acids. V dropped 0 bases and J dropped 7; count of bases not matched to a gene: 8. The CDR3 region has the DNA TGTGCCAGCAGTTACTCTCGGACGGGGGGGTGGAATGAGCAGTTCTTC. This gives the protein CASSYSRTGGWNEQFF.

The genes are TRBV20-1 and TRBJ1-6; no firm D call. The CDR3 runs 17 residues. Germline V gives CDR1 DFQATT, CDR2 SNEGSKA (reference sequence). V was cut by 5 bases and J by 0 bases, with 17 bases left in between. The CDR3 protein is CSARTPEESSYNSPLHF. The CDR3, as DNA: TGCAGTGCTCGGACCCCTGAGGAGAGCTCCTATAATTCACCCCTCCACTTT.

Only a few counts were recorded for this clonotype. The chain joins TRBV12-3 or TRBV12-4 to TRBJ2-5; the D gene is possibly TRBD2 (5 bases). This CDR3 has 12 amino acids. V was clipped by 6 bases and J by 7 bases, with 12 bases between them. CDR3 protein: CASSRSEGTQYF. The CDR3 nucleotides read TGTGCCAGCAGCCGTTCAGAGGGGACCCAGTACTTC.

This clonotype occurred a few times. The chain uses TRBV2 and TRBJ1-2; D may be TRBD1 (6 bases). The V gene's germline CDR1 is SNHLY and CDR2 FYNNEI. V was pared by 6 bases and J by 6 bases, with 11 bases between. This CDR3 is built from 12 residues. The CDR3 sequence: CASRWGQDGYTF. CDR3 DNA sequence: TGTGCCAGCAGATGGGGGCAGGATGGCTACACCTTC.

The chain uses TRBV28 and TRBJ2-3, with D possibly TRBD2 on 7 matching bases. Per the germline V gene, CDR1 is MDHEN and CDR2 is SYDVKM. This CDR3 contains 14 residues. V was cut by 7 bases and J by 3 bases, with 14 bases left in between. For the CDR3, the DNA is TGTGCCAGCACGGAAGGGGGAGGGACAGATACGCAGTATTTT. Its translation is CASTEGGGTDTQYF.

V gene TRBV24-1 combines with J gene TRBJ1-5; D is uncertain. V lost 5 bases, J lost 7 bases, and 14 bases lay in between. The CDR3 covers 14 residues. The germline gives CDR1 KGHDR, CDR2 SFDVKD. CDR3 nucleotides: TGTGCCACCAGTGTATACGGTGGAGGACAGCCCCAGCATTTT. This sequence encodes CATSVYGGGQPQHF.

The chain employs TRBV7-9 and TRBJ2-1; D may be TRBD2 (7 bases). With 6 bases removed from V and 2 bases from J, the gap between germline ends came to 17 bases. The germline CDR1 and CDR2 sequences are SEHNR and FQNEAQ (reference sequence). The CDR3 consists of 16 residues. The CDR3 coding sequence is TGTGCCAGCAGGCATGGGGGGGCCAGGGCCTACAATGAGCAGTTCTTC. Protein sequence: CASRHGGARAYNEQFF.

This chain joins TRBV4-2 and TRBJ2-3, with 10 bases fitting TRBD1. The V gene's germline CDR1 is LGHNA and CDR2 YNFKEQ. Germline trimming cut 4 bases from V and 0 bases from J; bases unmatched to any gene: 7. This CDR3 region has 17 residues. The CDR3 loop is CASSRIDRGLSTDTQYF. In DNA, the CDR3 is TGTGCCAGCAGCCGGATCGACAGGGGGCTAAGCACAGATACGCAGTATTTT.

V and J are TRBV2 and TRBJ1-2; 7 bases are a match to TRBD1. CDR3 length equals 14 residues. The trim removed 1 base at V and 7 bases at J, leaving 6 bases unmatched. Germline lookup yields CDR1 SNHLY and CDR2 FYNNEI. The CDR3 bases are TGTGCCAGCAGTGAAGACGAGGGGGCAGGTGGCTACACCTTC. Protein: CASSEDEGAGGYTF.

This clonotype was detected a few times. The chain couples TRBV29-1 to TRBJ2-5; tentatively, D is TRBD1 (6 bases). Germline loops: CDR1 SQVTM, CDR2 ANQGSEA. With 6 bases removed from V and 5 bases from J, the gap between germline ends came to 19 bases. The CDR3 runs to 14 residues. CDR3 DNA: TGCAGCGTGATCGCGACAGGAGTTGGGGAGACCCAGTACTTC. This encodes CSVIATGVGETQYF.

This clonotype was detected a few times. The V call is TRBV6-6, the J call TRBJ1-2; D is unresolved. V gave up 7 bases and J gave up 3 bases, with 18 bases separating them. The CDR3 runs 15 residues. Germline V gene lookup returns CDR1 MNHNY and CDR2 SVGAGI (reference sequence). CDR3 in DNA: TGTGCCAGCACGGGATGGAAGGGCCTCGACTATGGCTACACCTTC. Protein: CASTGWKGLDYGYTF.

This clonotype was seen only a few times. This chain uses TRBV4-2 with TRBJ2-1; 9 bases map to TRBD2. Germline assignment: CDR1 LGHNA and CDR2 YNFKEQ. The trim removed 5 bases at V and 4 bases at J, leaving 12 bases unmatched. The CDR3 is 17 amino acids. CDR3 nucleotides: TGTGCCAGCAGCTCCCTCTACGGACTAGCGTGGTACAATGAGCAGTTCTTC. Translating gives CASSSLYGLAWYNEQFF.

The chain joins TRBV20-1 to TRBJ2-7, with 7 bases identical to TRBD1. CDR3 size: 14 residues. Losses at the gene ends were 5 bases for V and 2 bases for J; bases not matched to a gene: 9. Germline V gene sequence: CDR1 DFQATT, CDR2 SNEGSKA (reference sequence). The CDR3 is CSAGEEGQPYEQYF. The DNA for the CDR3 is TGCAGTGCTGGCGAAGAGGGACAGCCCTACGAGCAGTACTTC.

The CDR3 reads CSARVTGSNQPQHF. The CDR3 DNA reads TGCAGTGCTAGGGTGACAGGGAGCAATCAGCCCCAGCATTTT. The V and J genes are TRBV20-1 and TRBJ1-5; 7 bases map to TRBD1. CDR1 is DFQATT, CDR2 SNEGSKA, per germline (reference sequence). The length of the CDR3 is 14 residues. V trimming: 3 bases; J trimming: 1 base; junction bases outside the gene matches: 3.